These 4 T cell receptor beta chains originate from one sample sequenced in a study of response to subunit inactivated influenza vaccine (dated by TCRdb to 2016 to 2019). The method behind the library was RT-PCR. TCRdb names Illumina HiSeq 2500 as the instrument used. TCRdb reworked the public reads: Q25 trimming with fastp, MiXCR clone assembly, productive beta chains retained. Each record represents a unique CDR3 protein, reported with the most common genes and DNA among its rows. For this sample the table gives some 570,000 distinct CDR3 sequences, of which about 10% were detected only once. The ten largest clones add up to 9.5% to 12% of the sample. The same data also contributed to another study, on T cells expressing NK-cell markers. Reported in the second study: The TCR beta cDNA libraries were made using 5'RACE template switching, a step that added both a universal primer site and unique molecular identifiers.

The material was PBMCs from blood, obtained on the day of vaccination. All receptors come from a man aged 50 or older who received an inactivated influenza vaccine. Donor details come from another sample of the same person, matched by shared clones.

This clonotype showed up just a few times. The rearrangement joins TRBV7-9 to TRBJ2-1; TRBD2 matches 11 bases. Looked up from germline, CDR1 is SEHNR and CDR2 is FQNEAQ (reference sequence). CDR3 length: 15 amino acids. J lost 3 bases, V lost 7 bases, and 5 bases had no gene match. The CDR3 here is CASTSGLAGYNEQFF. The CDR3 region has the DNA TGTGCCAGCACCTCCGGACTAGCGGGCTACAATGAGCAGTTCTTC. The whole variable domain, filled in from reference TRBV7-9 and TRBJ2-1, reads DTGVSQNPRHKITKRGQNVTFRCDPISEHNRLYWYRQTLGQGPEFLTYFQNEAQLEKSRLLSDRFSAERPKGSFSTLEIQRTEQGDSAMYLCASTSGLAGYNEQFFGPGTRLTVL.

In its sample, this clonotype was seen many times. The chain employs TRBV4-3 and TRBJ2-1; 9 bases align to TRBD1. CDR1 and CDR2 (germline): LGHNA, YSLEER. After removal of 3 bases from V and 10 bases from J, the junction contained 4 bases not matched to a gene. The CDR3 length is 13 residues. The chain's CDR3 is CASSQGQGREQFF. DNA of the CDR3: TGCGCCAGCAGCCAGGGACAGGGAAGAGAGCAGTTCTTC.

This clonotype occurred a few times. The chain combines TRBV6-1 with TRBJ2-1, with unresolved D. The CDR3 contains 13 residues. V lost 8 bases and J 7 bases, leaving 15 bases between the germline ends. Germline lookup yields CDR1 MNHNS and CDR2 SASEGT. CDR3 sequence: CASRRQEGNEQFF. The DNA of the CDR3 is TGTGCCAGCCGTCGCCAAGAAGGTAATGAGCAGTTCTTC.

The chain combines TRBV20-1 with TRBJ1-1; 9 nucleotides line up with TRBD1. From germline, CDR1 is DFQATT and CDR2 SNEGSKA (reference sequence). The CDR3 runs to 12 residues. V dropped 1 base and J dropped 11; count of bases not matched to a gene: 5. The CDR3: CSARAWTGVAFF. The CDR3 DNA sequence: TGCAGTGCTAGAGCTTGGACAGGGGTTGCTTTCTTT.